One sample yielded the 9 T cell receptor beta chains listed below, sequenced in a study of T cells in Graves' hyperthyroidism and ophthalmopathy. The investigators amplified TCR beta CDR3 regions from RNA transcripts. The primer set for the first-round RT-PCR of the TCR CDR3 was HTBI. TCRdb re-called the multiplex PCR reads with MiXCR, one entry per CDR3 protein. This sample has a few hundred thousand distinct CDR3 sequences, with more than 12% found just once. Sequences were obtained from blood. These receptors originate from a woman aged 25 to 39 with Graves' ophthalmopathy.

This clonotype was seen many times. V gene TRBV18 combines with J gene TRBJ2-3; D might be TRBD2 (6 bases). Germline V gives CDR1 KGHSH, CDR2 LQKENI. Trimming pared 3 bases from V and 3 bases from J, leaving 19 bases between. CDR3 length: 17 amino acids. DNA for the CDR3: TGTGCCAGCTCACCGATAACGGGGGACTTGAGAACAGATACGCAGTATTTT. It encodes CASSPITGDLRTDTQYF.

This clonotype was observed many times. This chain connects TRBV7-8 to TRBJ1-1; D gene uncertain. Trimming removed 5 bases at V and 6 bases at J, with 13 bases between. CDR1 SGHVS and CDR2 FQNEAQ come from the germline V gene. The CDR3 is made up of 13 amino acids. CDR3 sequence: CASSPIGLAEAFF. The CDR3 DNA is TGTGCCAGCAGCCCCATTGGACTCGCTGAAGCTTTCTTT. The full variable domain, its missing parts supplied by reference TRBV7-8 and TRBJ1-1, is GAGVSQSPRYKVAKRGQDVALRCDPISGHVSLFWYQQALGQGPEFLTYFQNEAQLDKSGLPSDRFFAERPEGSVSTLKIQRTQQEDSAVYLCASSPIGLAEAFFGQGTRLTVV.

This clonotype occurred many times. The chain carries TRBV7-8 and TRBJ2-5; D possibly corresponds to TRBD2 (5 bases). The length of the CDR3 is 12 residues. Germline V gene lookup returns CDR1 SGHVS and CDR2 FQNEAQ. V gave up 8 bases and J gave up 5 bases, with 12 bases separating them. CDR3 amino acids: CASGLTGETQYF. The CDR3 region has the DNA TGTGCCAGCGGATTGACGGGGGAGACCCAGTACTTC. Combining the CDR3 with reference TRBV7-8 and TRBJ2-5 gives the whole variable domain GAGVSQSPRYKVAKRGQDVALRCDPISGHVSLFWYQQALGQGPEFLTYFQNEAQLDKSGLPSDRFFAERPEGSVSTLKIQRTQQEDSAVYLCASGLTGETQYFGPGTRLLVL.

The chain carries TRBV2 and TRBJ1-5, with D tentatively TRBD1 (6 bases). CDR1 SNHLY and CDR2 FYNNEI come from the germline V gene. This CDR3 is built from 15 residues. Trimming took off 4 bases at V and 0 bases at J, with 10 bases between the two ends. Written as DNA, the CDR3 is TGTGCCAGCAGTGGGACAGACTATAGCAATCAGCCCCAGCATTTT. It specifies CASSGTDYSNQPQHF.

DNA of the CDR3: TGTGCCACCCGTGGGGATACGCAGTATTTT. Its protein product is CATRGDTQYF. The chain joins TRBV12-3 or TRBV12-4 to TRBJ2-3; no clear D. This CDR3 region has 10 residues. Trimming removed 10 bases at V and 6 bases at J, with 8 bases between.

This clonotype occurred many times. As DNA, the CDR3 is TGTGCCACCAGTGATCTTGACAGGAACACAGATACGCAGTATTTT. Translating it yields CATSDLDRNTDTQYF. V and J are TRBV24-1 and TRBJ2-3; a possible D gene is TRBD1 (6 bases). Germline CDR1 is KGHDR and CDR2 is SFDVKD. This CDR3 is 15 amino acids long. Trimming left V 3 bases short and J 2 bases short, with 11 bases between.

This clonotype has just a few counts. The rearrangement uses TRBV7-9 and TRBJ1-4; tentatively, D is TRBD1 (6 bases). The V and J ends lost 1 base and 7 bases respectively, with 10 bases between them. CDR3 length: 14 residues. Germline V gene data show CDR1 as SEHNR and CDR2 as FQNEAQ (reference sequence). CDR3 protein: CASSLEGGFEKLFF. The CDR3 DNA sequence: TGTGCCAGCAGCTTAGAGGGGGGATTTGAAAAACTGTTTTTT.

This clonotype appeared many times. This rearrangement joins TRBV12-3 or TRBV12-4 to TRBJ1-1; D uncertain. The V end lost 3 bases, the J end lost 1 base, and 9 bases lay between the germline ends. CDR3 length equals 14 residues. Here the CDR3 reads CASSFFRENTEAFF. The CDR3 nucleotides are TGTGCCAGCAGTTTTTTTCGAGAGAACACTGAAGCTTTCTTT.

This clonotype showed up many times. The chain joins TRBV28 to TRBJ2-4; 7 nucleotides match TRBD1. V was pared by 2 bases and J by 0 bases, with 7 bases of the junction left unmatched. In germline, CDR1 is MDHEN, CDR2 SYDVKM. The CDR3 length is 17 residues. CDR3 loop: CASSLISDRLAKNIQYF. DNA for the CDR3: TGTGCCAGCAGTTTAATTTCGGACAGGCTAGCCAAAAACATTCAGTACTTC. The whole variable domain, remainder taken from reference TRBV28 and TRBJ2-4, is DVKVTQSSRYLVKRTGEKVFLECVQDMDHENMFWYRQDPGLGLRLIYFSYDVKMKEKGDIPEGYSVSREKKERFSLILESASTNQTSMYLCASSLISDRLAKNIQYFGAGTRLSVL.